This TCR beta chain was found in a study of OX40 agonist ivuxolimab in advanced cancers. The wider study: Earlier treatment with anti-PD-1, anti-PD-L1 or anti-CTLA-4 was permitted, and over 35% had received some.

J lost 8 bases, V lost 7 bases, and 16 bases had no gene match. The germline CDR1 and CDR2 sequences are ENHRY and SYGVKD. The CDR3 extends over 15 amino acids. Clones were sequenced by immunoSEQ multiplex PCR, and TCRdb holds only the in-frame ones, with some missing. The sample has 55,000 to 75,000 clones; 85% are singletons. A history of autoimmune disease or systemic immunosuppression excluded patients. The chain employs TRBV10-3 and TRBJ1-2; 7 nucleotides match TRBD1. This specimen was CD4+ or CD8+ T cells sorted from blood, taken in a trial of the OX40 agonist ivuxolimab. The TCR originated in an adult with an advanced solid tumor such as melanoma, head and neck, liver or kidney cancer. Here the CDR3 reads CAIKGDGQVLGGYTF. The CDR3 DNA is TGTGCCATCAAAGGGGACGGACAGGTGCTGGGGGGCTACACCTTC.